These 9 T cell receptor beta chains came from one sample sequenced in a study of T cell repertoires and HLA-DP antigens. Some clones are missing from TCRdb's copy, which holds only in-frame ones; the method was immunoSEQ multiplex PCR. The sample lists fewer than 95,000 clones, around nine tenths occurring once. Their specific antigens are unknown. Sequenced material: CD4+ T cells from PBMCs. The receptors stem from a man aged 45 to 65 in good health and CMV-seronegative.

The V and J genes are TRBV18 and TRBJ2-7, with TRBD1 matching over 9 bases. Germline V lookup: CDR1 KGHSH, CDR2 LQKENI. J lost 2 bases, V lost 3 bases, and 2 bases had no gene match. The CDR3 totals 14 residues. CDR3 region: CASSPGQGAYEQYF. The CDR3 nucleotides read TGTGCCAGCTCACCGGGACAGGGTGCCTACGAGCAGTACTTC.

This clone was seen only once. This rearrangement joins TRBV30 to TRBJ2-6, with a tentative D call TRBD2 (5 bases). CDR1 and CDR2 from the germline V gene are GTSNPN and SVGIG (reference sequence). Trimming stripped 1 base from V and 0 bases from J, with 13 bases between. The CDR3 is 17 residues long. The CDR3 DNA sequence: TGTGCCTGGAGTGGATCCTTAGCGCTCTCTGGGGCCAACGTCCTGACTTTC. It translates to CAWSGSLALSGANVLTF.

The chain is built from TRBV19 and TRBJ1-6, with 7 bases fitting TRBD1. The length of the CDR3 is 13 residues. V shed 8 bases and J 8 bases; nucleotides not matched to a gene: 6. From germline, CDR1 is LNHDA and CDR2 SQIVND (reference sequence). The CDR3 sequence is CASARDRDSPLHF. In nucleotides, the CDR3 is TGTGCCAGTGCCCGGGACAGAGATTCACCCCTCCACTTT.

This clone has only one observation. The rearrangement uses TRBV7-9 and TRBJ2-1; TRBD2 aligns across 7 bases. The V gene end was trimmed by 4 bases and the J gene end by 10 bases; junction bases not matched to a gene: 10. Germline V gene lookup returns CDR1 SEHNR and CDR2 FQNEAQ (reference sequence). This CDR3 comprises 14 residues. CDR3 DNA sequence: TGTGCCAGCAGCTCGCAGCTACTCGGGGGGGAGCAGTTCTTC. Residues: CASSSQLLGGEQFF. Supplemented by reference TRBV7-9 and TRBJ2-1, the full variable domain reads DTGVSQNPRHKITKRGQNVTFRCDPISEHNRLYWYRQTLGQGPEFLTYFQNEAQLEKSRLLSDRFSAERPKGSFSTLEIQRTEQGDSAMYLCASSSQLLGGEQFFGPGTRLTVL.

The V and J genes are TRBV20-1 and TRBJ2-1; D ambiguous. The V end lost 5 bases, the J end lost 6 bases, and 5 bases lay between the germline ends. The CDR3 has 10 residues. CDR1 is DFQATT, CDR2 SNEGSKA, per germline (reference sequence). The CDR3 DNA sequence: TGCAGTGCTTACGCCAATGAGCAGTTCTTC. Translation: CSAYANEQFF.

The rearrangement joins TRBV4-1 to TRBJ2-5, with D perhaps being TRBD1 or TRBD2 (7 bases each). CDR1 and CDR2 (germline): MGHRA, YSYEKL. This CDR3 has 15 amino acids. Trimming cost V 1 base and J 5 bases, with 14 bases left between them. CDR3 coding DNA: TGCGCCAGCAGCCAAGGGGAGGGGGCGAGGGAGACCCAGTACTTC. It yields the protein CASSQGEGARETQYF.

The chain joins TRBV19 to TRBJ1-1, with 7 nucleotides matching TRBD1. V was pared by 3 bases and J by 6 bases, with 10 bases of the junction left unmatched. The CDR3 extends over 15 amino acids. The germline gives CDR1 LNHDA, CDR2 SQIVND (reference sequence). The CDR3 DNA reads TGTGCCAGTAGTATTCAGGGGGGCGCGGTGTCTGAAGCTTTCTTT. This translates into CASSIQGGAVSEAFF.

The CDR3 is CASSGGGGGYQPQHF. As DNA, the CDR3 is TGTGCCAGCAGCGGTGGGGGGGGCGGATATCAGCCCCAGCATTTT. The V and J genes are TRBV7-2 and TRBJ1-5; a possible D gene is TRBD1 (6 bases). Germline V gives CDR1 SGHTA, CDR2 FQGNSA. This CDR3 is 15 amino acids long. Trimming took 5 bases from V and 5 from J, leaving 16 bases between them.

The chain joins TRBV9 to TRBJ2-5, with TRBD2 as a possible D gene (6 bases). V lost 1 base, J lost 5 bases, and 12 bases lay in between. This CDR3 comprises 14 residues. The germline CDR1 and CDR2 sequences are SGDLS and YYNGEE. The CDR3 coding sequence is TGTGCCAGCAGCGTACAAGCTCGGGGGGAGACCCAGTACTTC. This gives the protein CASSVQARGETQYF.